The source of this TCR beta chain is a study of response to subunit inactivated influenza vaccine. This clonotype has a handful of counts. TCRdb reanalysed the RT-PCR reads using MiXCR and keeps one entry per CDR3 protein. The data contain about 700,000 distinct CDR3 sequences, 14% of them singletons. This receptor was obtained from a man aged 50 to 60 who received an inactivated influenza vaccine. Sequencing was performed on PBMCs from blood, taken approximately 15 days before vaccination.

This chain's CDR3 is CSVEDRGDSYYEQYF. The DNA for the CDR3 is TGCAGCGTTGAAGATAGAGGGGACAGTTACTACGAGCAGTACTTC. The chain employs TRBV29-1 and TRBJ2-7, with 7 bases identical to TRBD1. Germline V CDR1 and CDR2: SQVTM, ANQGSEA. The CDR3 has 15 residues. V was pared by 0 bases and J by 3 bases, with 8 bases of the junction left unmatched.